This TCR beta chain was sequenced in a study of lymphopenia after photon versus proton radiotherapy. The method was immunoSEQ multiplex PCR; TCRdb's version includes in-frame clones alone and lacks a portion of them. The sample carries 22,000 or so clones, about 90% recorded once. The CDR3 sequence is 16 residues long. The germline gives CDR1 LGHNA, CDR2 YNFKEQ. With V trimmed by 1 base and J by 4 bases, 6 bases remained unmatched. The rearrangement links TRBV4-2 to TRBJ2-1, with TRBD2 identical over 8 bases. The sequence was collected from a woman in her 70s with pancreatic cancer. Some clones in this sample may be carry-over from other donors' samples. The sequenced sample was peripheral blood, obtained from a patient treated with proton-based radiotherapy. The CDR3 bases are TGTGCCAGCAGCCAAGCCCCGGGAGGGCAATACAATGAGCAGTTCTTC. It translates to CASSQAPGGQYNEQFF.